This T cell receptor beta chain was retrieved from a study of human T cells and chemical hapten exposure. The CDR3 contains 13 residues. The germline CDR1 and CDR2 sequences are SEHNR and FQNEAQ (reference sequence). Time point indicated: patch test 2, 6 weeks after DPC sensitization. Treatment here: therapeutic diphenylcyclopropenone sensitization with weekly scalp DPC. Each CDR3 protein is one row after TCRdb ran MiXCR on the RACE reads. The table lists about 140,000 distinct CDR3 sequences, over 9.5% of them singletons. To note about this clonotype: Mismatch with germline at one junction end may stem from a read error.

This TCR derives from a woman between 45 and 65 years old with alopecia areata. Some clones in this sample may be carry-over from other donors' samples. The chain is built from TRBV7-9 and TRBJ1-1, with D unresolved. The sequenced sample was whole blood, obtained in connection with sensitization to the hapten diphenylcyclopropenone (DPC). CDR3 region: CANSLGLNTEAFF. CDR3 nucleotide sequence: TGTGCCAACAGCTTAGGTCTGAACACTGAAGCTTTCTTT.